Shown below are 23 T cell receptor beta chains from a single sample sequenced in a study of CD8+CD57+ T cells in acquired aplastic anemia. Investigators profiled TCR beta VDJ and CDR3 from genomic DNA template. TCRdb ran MiXCR on the reads and lists one entry per CDR3 protein. This sample has about 110,000 distinct CDR3 sequences, with less than 65% found just once. Sequencing was carried out using sorted CD4+, CD8+, or CD8+CD57+ T cells (not recorded which) from PBMCs. These receptors all stem from a human donor in good health, serving as a control.

This sequence joins TRBV20-1 and TRBJ1-1, with D maybe TRBD1 (5 bases). V gave up 0 bases and J gave up 0 bases, with 8 bases separating them. CDR1 is DFQATT and CDR2 is SNEGSKA in the germline V gene (reference sequence). The CDR3 is 14 amino acids. Here the CDR3 reads CSARDPGLNTEAFF. CDR3 DNA: TGCAGTGCTAGAGATCCAGGGTTGAACACTGAAGCTTTCTTT.

A remark on this clonotype: This may be a read error: a much more frequent sequence differs by one nucleotide. The chain recombines TRBV2 with TRBJ1-5; D might be TRBD1 (5 bases). Germline V gene sequence: CDR1 SNHLY, CDR2 FYNNEI. The CDR3 spans 13 residues. The CDR3 protein is CAGSLMSGTTQHF. CDR3 nucleotide sequence: TGTGCCGGCAGTTTAATGTCGGGGACCACCCAGCATTTT.

The genes are TRBV7-9 and TRBJ2-5, with 8 bases aligning to TRBD2. This CDR3 has 15 amino acids. Germline V gene data show CDR1 as SEHNR and CDR2 as FQNEAQ (reference sequence). With 5 bases clipped from V and 2 bases from J, the junction kept 7 bases outside the gene matches. The CDR3 sequence is CASSPLAGGQETQYF. The CDR3 region has the DNA TGTGCCAGCAGCCCCCTGGCGGGGGGACAAGAGACCCAGTACTTC.

The chain is built from TRBV6-1 and TRBJ1-5, with 12 bases lining up with TRBD1. V dropped 4 bases and J dropped 6; count of bases not matched to a gene: 4. Germline V gene lookup returns CDR1 MNHNS and CDR2 SASEGT. This CDR3 spans 15 amino acids. The chain's CDR3 is CASSGDRGQAQPQHF. CDR3 DNA: TGTGCCAGCAGTGGGGACAGGGGGCAGGCTCAGCCCCAGCATTTT.

To note about this clonotype: Mismatch with germline at one junction end may stem from a read error. The chain couples TRBV29-1 to TRBJ2-5; D is undetermined. The CDR3 consists of 14 residues. CDR1 is SQVTM and CDR2 is ANQGSEA in the germline V gene. As DNA, the CDR3 is TGCAGCGTCGAGAAGGTAGAGAAACAAGTGACCCAGTACTTC. This sequence encodes CSVEKVEKQVTQYF.

The sample holds many counts of this clonotype. The rearrangement uses TRBV20-1 and TRBJ2-1; D might be TRBD1 or TRBD2, each matching 6 bases. The germline gives CDR1 DFQATT, CDR2 SNEGSKA (reference sequence). The ends were cut back, 6 bases at V and 3 bases at J, with 15 bases in the middle. This CDR3 is built from 14 residues. The CDR3 sequence is CSARIGGGYNEQFF. CDR3 sequence (DNA): TGCAGTGCACGGATAGGAGGGGGCTACAATGAGCAGTTCTTC.

V gene TRBV20-1 combines with J gene TRBJ2-5; D unclear. The germline CDR1 and CDR2 sequences are DFQATT and SNEGSKA (reference sequence). The CDR3 has 11 amino acids. V was trimmed by 5 bases and J by 11 bases, leaving 15 bases between them. CDR3 amino acids: CSAPPQVPQYF. The CDR3 DNA reads as TGCAGTGCTCCGCCTCAGGTCCCTCAGTACTTC.

The chain joins TRBV24-1 to TRBJ2-2; a possible D gene is TRBD1 (6 bases). Trimming cost V 9 bases and J 0 bases, with 7 bases left between them. The germline V gene has CDR1 KGHDR and CDR2 SFDVKD. CDR3 length: 13 amino acids. The CDR3 region has the DNA TGTGCCACCGGGACAACGAACACCGGGGAGCTGTTTTTT. It specifies CATGTTNTGELFF.

This clonotype came up a few times. The genes are TRBV2 and TRBJ2-7; a weak D match, TRBD1 (5 bases). Looked up from germline, CDR1 is SNHLY and CDR2 is FYNNEI. Trimming shortened V by 7 bases and J by 0 bases, and 7 bases separated the two germline ends. The CDR3 runs to 12 residues. For the CDR3, the DNA is TGTGCCAGCACAGACAGCTCCTACGAGCAGTACTTC. Translation gives CASTDSSYEQYF.

The chain carries TRBV25-1 and TRBJ2-7; 7 bases are a match to TRBD2. Germline CDR1 and CDR2: MGHDK and SYGVNS. The length of the CDR3 is 14 residues. After removal of 4 bases from V and 3 bases from J, the junction contained 6 bases not matched to a gene. The CDR3 coding sequence is TGTGCCAGCAGTGGGGGGGGGGGGAACTACGAGCAGTACTTC. Translation: CASSGGGGNYEQYF.

In this sample, this clonotype turned up many times. The chain uses TRBV7-2 and TRBJ1-3; D is ambiguous. Germline V gene sequence: CDR1 SGHTA, CDR2 FQGNSA. The V gene lost 4 bases and the J gene lost 1 base, with 8 bases spanning the gap. This CDR3 comprises 14 residues. The CDR3, as DNA: TGTGCCAGCAGCTCACTACCGTCTGGAAACACCATATATTTT. It translates to CASSSLPSGNTIYF.

This clonotype was observed a handful of times. The gene calls are TRBV11-2 and TRBJ1-2; no clear D gene. Germline V gives CDR1 SGHAT, CDR2 FQNNGV. CDR3 length equals 13 residues. V lost 10 bases, J lost 1 base, and 13 bases lay in between. CDR3 nucleotides: TGTGCCACCTCCGGGAGTGATAACTATGGCTACACCTTC. Translating gives CATSGSDNYGYTF.

This sequence joins TRBV7-3 and TRBJ2-5, with 7 bases that match TRBD1. The CDR3 is 13 amino acids. The trim removed 6 bases at V and 4 bases at J, leaving 5 bases unmatched. Germline V gene sequence: CDR1 SGHTA, CDR2 FQGTGA. The CDR3 nucleotides read TGTGCCAGCAGTAGGGGGCGCGGAGAGACCCAGTACTTC. Residues: CASSRGRGETQYF.

The sample holds many counts of this clonotype. This chain joins TRBV3-1 and TRBJ1-4, with 10 bases aligning to TRBD1. Germline loops: CDR1 LGHDT, CDR2 YNNKEL (reference sequence). This CDR3 region has 14 residues. V shed 4 bases, J shed 8 bases, and the junction held 4 bases outside the gene matches. CDR3 sequence: CASSRTGGQEKLFF. The DNA for the CDR3 is TGTGCCAGCAGCCGGACAGGGGGTCAGGAAAAACTGTTTTTT.

This clonotype was counted many times. The chain employs TRBV7-9 and TRBJ2-5; 12 nucleotides align to TRBD2. Unmatched junction bases numbered 5, after V lost 4 bases and J lost 5 bases. Germline CDR1 reads SEHNR; CDR2 reads FQNEAQ (reference sequence). This CDR3 contains 15 residues. The CDR3 protein is CASSSRTSGVETQYF. The CDR3 region has the DNA TGTGCCAGCAGCTCCAGGACTAGCGGGGTGGAGACCCAGTACTTC.

The rearrangement joins TRBV25-1 to TRBJ1-2, with 7 bases aligning to TRBD1. CDR1 MGHDK and CDR2 SYGVNS come from the germline V gene. Unmatched junction bases numbered 15, after V lost 6 bases and J lost 8 bases. This CDR3 has 15 residues. The chain's CDR3 is CASSQEWRQGLGYTF. The CDR3, as DNA: TGTGCCAGCAGCCAAGAATGGCGACAGGGTCTCGGCTACACCTTC.

This clonotype occurred a few times. This chain connects TRBV29-1 to TRBJ2-2; maybe TRBD2 (7 bases). V was pared by 3 bases and J by 6 bases, with 11 bases between. This CDR3 spans 13 amino acids. Germline V gene sequence: CDR1 SQVTM, CDR2 ANQGSEA. CDR3 nucleotides: TGCAGCGTTGACGGGGGGCGCGCCGGGGAGCTGTTTTTT. Its translation: CSVDGGRAGELFF.

The J gene is TRBJ2-1, the V gene TRBV25-1; D unresolved. The CDR3 has 17 amino acids. Germline values: CDR1 MGHDK, CDR2 SYGVNS. Trimming shortened V by 4 bases and J by 7 bases, and 23 bases separated the two germline ends. CDR3 DNA: TGTGCCAGCAGTGTTCAGATCCCCGCGAGGTTTTGTAATGAGCAGTTCTTC. It yields the protein CASSVQIPARFCNEQFF.

The sample holds one count of this clonotype. This may stem from a read error, because a much larger clone lies one nucleotide away. The CDR3 does not end in the conserved phenylalanine or tryptophan, so this is likely a read error. The chain links TRBV12-3 or TRBV12-4 to TRBJ2-1; 9 bases map to TRBD1. The trim removed 3 bases at V and 6 bases at J, leaving 15 bases unmatched. The CDR3 length is 18 residues. The CDR3 spells CASSFQAPGDRAFNEQFL. The CDR3 nucleotides read TGTGCCAGCAGTTTTCAGGCCCCCGGGGACAGGGCATTCAATGAGCAGTTCCTC.

This chain uses TRBV5-5 with TRBJ1-2, with D possibly being TRBD1 (6 bases). Deletions cut 4 bases from V and 2 bases from J, with 15 bases between. The CDR3 spans 15 residues. Germline V lookup: CDR1 SGHKS, CDR2 YYEKEE (reference sequence). Here the CDR3 DNA reads TGTGCCAGCAGCCCAAACGGTCAGGGGAACTATGGCTACACCTTC. Residues: CASSPNGQGNYGYTF.

With regard to this clonotype: The junction does not match germline at one end; this may be a read error. The chain carries TRBV2 and TRBJ1-5; 9 nucleotides agree with TRBD1. In germline, CDR1 is SNHLY, CDR2 FYNNEI. CDR3 length: 14 amino acids. The chain's CDR3 is CASSEETGGQPQHF. In DNA form, the CDR3 reads TGTGCCAGCAGTGAAGAGACAGGGGGTCAGCCCCAGCACTTT.

This clonotype was picked up many times. The rearrangement links TRBV13 to TRBJ1-2; 10 nucleotides align to TRBD1. Losses at the gene ends were 4 bases for V and 3 bases for J; bases not matched to a gene: 8. CDR3 length equals 16 residues. Per the germline V gene, CDR1 is PRHDT and CDR2 is FYEKMQ (reference sequence). The CDR3 spells CASSSRDRGLDYGYTF. In DNA form, the CDR3 reads TGTGCCAGCAGCTCACGGGACAGGGGCTTGGACTATGGCTACACCTTC.

This clonotype appeared many times. The chain couples TRBV6-5 to TRBJ1-1, with D perhaps matching TRBD1 (5 bases). CDR1 is MNHEY, CDR2 SVGAGI, per germline. The CDR3 is 14 amino acids. The V end lost 2 bases, the J end lost 2 bases, and 9 bases lay between the germline ends. The CDR3 region is CASSYGDLNTEAFF. In nucleotides, the CDR3 is TGTGCCAGCAGTTACGGGGACCTAAACACTGAAGCTTTCTTT.